A selection of T cell receptor beta chains follows, all from one sample in a study of blood T cell repertoires in COVID-19. Generated by immunoSEQ multiplex PCR, the TCRdb table keeps only in-frame clones and is missing some. This sample carries 150,000 or so clones, under 90% of them seen once, and the ten largest clones take roughly 18%. Sequencing was carried out using PBMCs or T cells enriched from blood (not recorded which). These receptors all come from a man between 60 and 70 years old who had recovered from COVID-19. Both conserved end residues are part of each CDR3. Fields, in order: J gene, V gene, CDR3 protein.

>TRBJ2-7|TRBV5-1
CASSLARTGLGEQYF
>TRBJ1-1|TRBV7-3
CASSLLPGYTEAFF
>TRBJ2-5|TRBV11-3
CASSLGLDSRRETQYF
>TRBJ2-7|TRBV12-3/TRBV12-4
CASSRLVYEQYF
>TRBJ2-7|TRBV5-1
CASSFLPSGLTYEQYF
>TRBJ2-7|TRBV11-2
CASTLAGYEQYF
>TRBJ1-3|TRBV5-4
CASSLGGLGNTIYF
>TRBJ2-3|TRBV7-3
CASSLSGRGTDTQYF
>TRBJ2-4|TRBV15
CATRTTGGGNIQYF
>TRBJ1-5|TRBV27
CASGTGHLSNQPQHF
>TRBJ2-7|TRBV6-1
CASSDEWGRHEQYF
>TRBJ1-1|TRBV9
CASSVATQGANTEAFF
>TRBJ2-7|TRBV12-3/TRBV12-4
CASSLDSNYEQYF
>TRBJ1-5|TRBV23-1
CASSQGPNQPQHF
>TRBJ2-7|TRBV5-1
CASSLTSAYEQYF
>TRBJ2-7|TRBV7-2
CASSKYTPGVYEQYF
>TRBJ2-7|TRBV5-4
CASSLGQQYEQYF
>TRBJ1-3|TRBV7-6
CASSFTDGVGSGNTIYF
>TRBJ2-7|TRBV7-2
CASSSDSREQYF
>TRBJ2-7|TRBV5-6
CASSWERGDSYEQYF
>TRBJ1-1|TRBV28
CASSLSDPTGPEAFF
>TRBJ2-1|TRBV24-1
CATSDSLRGSSYNEQFF
>TRBJ2-7|TRBV7-9
CASSSLRGASGSYEQYF
>TRBJ1-2|TRBV10-3
CAISEGVPGYTF
>TRBJ1-2|TRBV30
CAWRGRGDRCTF
>TRBJ2-7|TRBV3-1/TRBV3-2
CASSQDRTGTGDISEQYF
>TRBJ1-6|TRBV15
CATADRESSYNSPLHF
>TRBJ2-1|TRBV24-1
CATSDWGGRATGNEQFF
>TRBJ2-1|TRBV10-3
CAISDPDRERYNEQFF
>TRBJ2-1|TRBV2
CASSELRESGVEQFF
>TRBJ2-1|TRBV7-3
CASSLTVEYNEQFF
>TRBJ2-1|TRBV19
CASSILRGYNEQFF
>TRBJ2-7|TRBV5-4
CASSLAAGEDEQYF
>TRBJ1-2|TRBV28
CASSLPQEGTYGYTF
>TRBJ1-2|TRBV6-5
CASSYLGQTNYGYTF
>TRBJ2-5|TRBV10-3
CAIRSLAGGLGETQYF
>TRBJ1-6|TRBV7-2
CASSLGGGDNSPLHF
>TRBJ2-7|TRBV3-1/TRBV3-2
CASSQGRTQTYEQYF
>TRBJ1-1|TRBV13
CASLIIEAFF
>TRBJ2-5|TRBV2
CASRLGLAGAGETQYF